This TCR beta chain emerged from a study of cytomegalovirus exposure and HLA in healthy donors. Overall study: Genotyping showed about 80% of 398 donors falling in the Caucasian-associated ancestry cluster.

The sample holds a few counts of this clone. Its target is unknown. The primer mix had 60 Vbeta and 13 Jbeta primers. Produced via immunoSEQ multiplex PCR; TCRdb's table is partial and in-frame only. The sample has about 67,000 clones; over 70% are singletons. Whole-study results and caveats: The study designated 150 or so TCR beta chains cytomegalovirus-associated. There was a cluster of highly shared sequence variants that was likely a sequencing artifact.

This CDR3 contains 14 residues. V trimming: 2 bases; J trimming: 10 bases; junction bases outside the gene matches: 8. Germline CDR1 and CDR2: MRHNA and SNTAGT. This receptor was identified in a man in his 60s in good health and CMV-seropositive. The V gene is TRBV6-4, the J gene TRBJ2-1, with 7 bases identical to TRBD2. The source material was PBMCs. CDR3 residues: CASSDGREGEEQFF. Here the CDR3 DNA reads TGTGCCAGCAGTGACGGGAGGGAGGGTGAGGAGCAGTTCTTC.